This T cell receptor (beta chain) was recorded in a study of blood T cell repertoires in COVID-19. Method: immunoSEQ multiplex PCR; TCRdb's copy keeps in-frame clones and lacks some. Among around 140,000 clones listed, 55% to 75% were seen once. The germline gives CDR1 MNHEY, CDR2 SVGAGI. CDR3 size: 15 residues. V shed 9 bases and J shed 0 bases, with 15 bases lying between them. Sequenced material: peripheral blood. The gene calls are TRBV6-5 and TRBJ1-3; perhaps TRBD1 as D (6 bases). The source is a woman between 65 and 79 years old with acute or convalescent COVID-19. CDR3 region: CASSEQGYSGNTIYF. DNA of the CDR3: TGTGCCAGTTCTGAACAGGGCTACTCTGGAAACACCATATATTTT.